This T cell receptor (beta chain) comes out of a study of T-cell reconstitution after alpha-beta-depleted transplantation in children. General study findings and limits: Some patients' high day-60 TCRbeta diversity was traced to surviving recipient T cells and thymic progenitors. Diversity and T-cell counts at one year after transplant derived mostly from new T cells. It was reported that alpha-beta T cells came from several hundred expanded graft clones (about two months after transplant).

As it was prepared, the TCRbeta library received unique molecular identifiers. TCRdb independently ran MiXCR on the PCR reads; one entry per CDR3 protein. This table has roughly 280,000 distinct CDR3 sequences, under 14% appearing once. CDR3 length equals 14 residues. CDR1 and CDR2 from the germline V gene are LGHDT and YNNKEL (reference sequence). V was pared by 2 bases and J by 4 bases, with 10 bases between. A remark on this clonotype: Its antigen is still unknown. Being one base from a much bigger clone, this may be a read error.

Source: peripheral blood, taken 180 days after TCRalphabeta/CD19-depleted stem cell transplant. The sequence was obtained from a male patient between 2 and 15 years old who had a stem cell transplant for chronic granulomatous disease, so the T cells may come from the graft donor. The chain is built from TRBV3-1 and TRBJ2-3; no firm D call. For the CDR3, the DNA is TGTGCCAGCAGCCAAAGGGTAGGACCAGATACGCAGTATTTT. This sequence encodes CASSQRVGPDTQYF.